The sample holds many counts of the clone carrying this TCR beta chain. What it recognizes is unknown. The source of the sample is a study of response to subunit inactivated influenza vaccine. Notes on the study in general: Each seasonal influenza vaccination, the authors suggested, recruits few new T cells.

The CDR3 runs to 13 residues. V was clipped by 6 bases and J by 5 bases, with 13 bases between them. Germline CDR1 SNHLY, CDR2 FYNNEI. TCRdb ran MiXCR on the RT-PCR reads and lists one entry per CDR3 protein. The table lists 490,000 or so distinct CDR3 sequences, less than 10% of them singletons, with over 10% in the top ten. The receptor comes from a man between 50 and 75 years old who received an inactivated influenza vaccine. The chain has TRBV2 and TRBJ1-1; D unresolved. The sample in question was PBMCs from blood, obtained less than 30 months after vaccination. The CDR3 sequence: CASRVGRLTEAFF. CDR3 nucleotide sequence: TGTGCCAGCAGGGTTGGGCGGTTGACTGAAGCTTTCTTT.